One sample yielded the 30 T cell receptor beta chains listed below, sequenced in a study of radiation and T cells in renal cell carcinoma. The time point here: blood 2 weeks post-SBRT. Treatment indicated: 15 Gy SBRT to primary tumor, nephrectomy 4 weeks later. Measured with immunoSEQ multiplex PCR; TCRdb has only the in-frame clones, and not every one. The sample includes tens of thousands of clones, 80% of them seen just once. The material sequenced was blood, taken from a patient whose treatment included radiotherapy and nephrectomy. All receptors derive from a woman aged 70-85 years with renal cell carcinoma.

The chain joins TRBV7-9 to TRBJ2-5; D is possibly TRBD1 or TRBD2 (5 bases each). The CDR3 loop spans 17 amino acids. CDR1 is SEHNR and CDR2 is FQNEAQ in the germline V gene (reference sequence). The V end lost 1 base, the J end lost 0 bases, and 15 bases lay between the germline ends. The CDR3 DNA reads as TGTGCCAGCAGCTTAGGCTTTGGGTGGGGGAACCAAGAGACCCAGTACTTC. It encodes CASSLGFGWGNQETQYF.

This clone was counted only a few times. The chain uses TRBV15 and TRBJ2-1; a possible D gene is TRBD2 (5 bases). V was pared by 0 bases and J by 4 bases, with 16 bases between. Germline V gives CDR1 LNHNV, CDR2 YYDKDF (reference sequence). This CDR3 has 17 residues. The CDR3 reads CATSRDPSGSFYNEQFF. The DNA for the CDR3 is TGTGCCACCAGCAGAGATCCCTCGGGGTCCTTTTACAATGAGCAGTTCTTC.

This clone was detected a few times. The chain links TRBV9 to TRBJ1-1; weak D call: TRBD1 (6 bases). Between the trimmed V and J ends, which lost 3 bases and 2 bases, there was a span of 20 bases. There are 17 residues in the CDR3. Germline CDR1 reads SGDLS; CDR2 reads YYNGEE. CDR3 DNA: TGTGCCAGCAGCGGTGCAGGGGCGGGCGCGGACAACACTGAAGCTTTCTTT. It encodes CASSGAGAGADNTEAFF.

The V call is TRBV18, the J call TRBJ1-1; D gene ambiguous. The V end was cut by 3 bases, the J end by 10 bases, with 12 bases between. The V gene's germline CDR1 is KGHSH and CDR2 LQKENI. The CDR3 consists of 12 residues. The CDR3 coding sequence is TGTGCCAGCTCACCGGCCATTGAGAGAGCTTTCTTT. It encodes CASSPAIERAFF.

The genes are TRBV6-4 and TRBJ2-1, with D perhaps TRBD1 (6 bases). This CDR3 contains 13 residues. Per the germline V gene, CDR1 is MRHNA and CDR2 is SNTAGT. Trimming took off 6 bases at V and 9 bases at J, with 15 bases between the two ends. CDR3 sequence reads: CASSDQRGFEQFF. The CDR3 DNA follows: TGTGCCAGCAGCGACCAAAGGGGGTTTGAGCAGTTCTTC.

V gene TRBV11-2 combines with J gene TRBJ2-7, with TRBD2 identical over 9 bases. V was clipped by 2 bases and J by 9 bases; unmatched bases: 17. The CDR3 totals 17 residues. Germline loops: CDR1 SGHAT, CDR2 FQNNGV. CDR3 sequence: CASSLSSGGTSSLGQYF. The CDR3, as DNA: TGTGCCAGCAGCTTATCCTCCGGTGGGACTAGCTCTTTAGGGCAGTACTTC. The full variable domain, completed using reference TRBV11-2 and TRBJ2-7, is EAGVAQSPRYKIIEKRQSVAFWCNPISGHATLYWYQQILGQGPKLLIQFQNNGVVDDSQLPKDRFSAERLKGVDSTLKIQPAKLEDSAVYLCASSLSSGGTSSLGQYFGPGTRLTVT.

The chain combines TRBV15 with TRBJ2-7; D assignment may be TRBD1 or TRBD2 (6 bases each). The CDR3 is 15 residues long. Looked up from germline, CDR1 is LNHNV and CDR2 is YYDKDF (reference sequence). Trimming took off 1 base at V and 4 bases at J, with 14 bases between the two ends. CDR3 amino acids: CATSRGTPGAYEQYF. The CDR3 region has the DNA TGTGCCACCAGCAGAGGGACCCCGGGGGCTTACGAGCAGTACTTC.

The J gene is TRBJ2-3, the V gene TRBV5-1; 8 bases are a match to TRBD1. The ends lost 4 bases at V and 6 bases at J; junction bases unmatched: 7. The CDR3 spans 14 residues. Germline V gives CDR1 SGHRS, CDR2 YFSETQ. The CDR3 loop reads CASSNTGGVDTQYF. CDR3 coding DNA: TGCGCCAGCAGCAATACAGGGGGTGTGGATACGCAGTATTTT.

In DNA, the CDR3 is TGTGCCAGCAGCAAGAGAACTGGAAACACCATATATTTT. This sequence encodes CASSKRTGNTIYF. J is TRBJ1-3 and V is TRBV7-9; no firm D call. V lost 5 bases and J 2 bases, leaving 7 bases between the germline ends. Germline V lookup: CDR1 SEHNR, CDR2 FQNEAQ (reference sequence). The length of the CDR3 is 13 residues.

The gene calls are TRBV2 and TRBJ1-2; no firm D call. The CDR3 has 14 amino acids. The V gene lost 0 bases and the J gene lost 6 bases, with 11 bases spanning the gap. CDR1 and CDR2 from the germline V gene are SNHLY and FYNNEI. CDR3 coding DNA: TGTGCCAGCAGTGAAGCGCAAGGGCCGGATGGCTACACCTTC. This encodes CASSEAQGPDGYTF.

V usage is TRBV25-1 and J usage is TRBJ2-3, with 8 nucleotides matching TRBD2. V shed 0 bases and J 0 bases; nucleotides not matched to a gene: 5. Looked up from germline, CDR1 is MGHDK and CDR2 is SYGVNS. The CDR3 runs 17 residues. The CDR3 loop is CASSEYPGGGSTDTQYF. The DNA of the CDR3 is TGTGCCAGCAGTGAATACCCCGGGGGGGGGAGCACAGATACGCAGTATTTT.

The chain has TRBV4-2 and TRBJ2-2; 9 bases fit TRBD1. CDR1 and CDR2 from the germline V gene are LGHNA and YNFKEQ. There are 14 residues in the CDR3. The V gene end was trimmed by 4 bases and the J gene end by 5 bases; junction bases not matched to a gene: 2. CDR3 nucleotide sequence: TGTGCCAGCAGCCCCGGGACAGGGACCGGGGAGCTGTTTTTT. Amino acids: CASSPGTGTGELFF.

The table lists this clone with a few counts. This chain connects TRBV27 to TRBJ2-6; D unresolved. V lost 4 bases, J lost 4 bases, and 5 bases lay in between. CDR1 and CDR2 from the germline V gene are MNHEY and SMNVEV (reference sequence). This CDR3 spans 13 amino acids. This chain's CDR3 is CASSWRGANVLTF. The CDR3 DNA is TGTGCCAGCAGTTGGAGAGGGGCCAACGTCCTGACTTTC.

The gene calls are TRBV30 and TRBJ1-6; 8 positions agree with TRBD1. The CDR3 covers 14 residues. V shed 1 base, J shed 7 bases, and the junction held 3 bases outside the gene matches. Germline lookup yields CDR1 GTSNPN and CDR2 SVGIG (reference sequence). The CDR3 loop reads CAWSADRGNSPLHF. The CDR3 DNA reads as TGTGCCTGGAGTGCTGACAGGGGAAATTCACCCCTCCACTTT.

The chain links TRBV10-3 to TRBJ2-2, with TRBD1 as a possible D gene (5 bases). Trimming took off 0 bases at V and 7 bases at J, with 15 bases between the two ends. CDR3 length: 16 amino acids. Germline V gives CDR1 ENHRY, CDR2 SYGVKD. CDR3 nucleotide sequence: TGTGCCATCAGTGAGTCGACGGCAGGGTGGAGCGGGGAGCTGTTTTTT. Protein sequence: CAISESTAGWSGELFF.

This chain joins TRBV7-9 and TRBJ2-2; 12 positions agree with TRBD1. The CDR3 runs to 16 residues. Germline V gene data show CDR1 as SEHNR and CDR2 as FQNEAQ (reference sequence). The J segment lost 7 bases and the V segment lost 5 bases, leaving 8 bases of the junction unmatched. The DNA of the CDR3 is TGTGCCAGCAGCCCAGGGACAGGGGGCCGACTCGGGGAGCTGTTTTTT. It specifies CASSPGTGGRLGELFF.

The CDR3 DNA is TGTGCCAGCAGCCCCGGAGGGGCCGATACGCAGTATTTT. It yields the protein CASSPGGADTQYF. The V and J genes are TRBV7-7 and TRBJ2-3; D might be TRBD2 (6 bases). The CDR3 spans 13 residues. Germline values: CDR1 SSHAT, CDR2 FNYEAQ (reference sequence). The germline V and J ends were trimmed by 5 bases and 6 bases, with 12 bases remaining between them. Using reference TRBV7-7 and TRBJ2-3 for the parts outside the CDR3, the full variable domain is GAGVSQSPRYKVTKRGQDVTLRCDPISSHATLYWYQQALGQGPEFLTYFNYEAQPDKSGLPSDRFSAERPEGSISTLTIQRTEQRDSAMYRCASSPGGADTQYFGPGTRLTVL.

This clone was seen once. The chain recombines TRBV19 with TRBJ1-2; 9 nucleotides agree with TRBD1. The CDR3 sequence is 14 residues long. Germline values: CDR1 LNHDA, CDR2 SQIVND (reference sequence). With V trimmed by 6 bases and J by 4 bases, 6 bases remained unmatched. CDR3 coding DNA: TGTGCCAGTAGACCCCAGGACAGGGGCTATGGCTACACCTTC. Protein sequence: CASRPQDRGYGYTF.

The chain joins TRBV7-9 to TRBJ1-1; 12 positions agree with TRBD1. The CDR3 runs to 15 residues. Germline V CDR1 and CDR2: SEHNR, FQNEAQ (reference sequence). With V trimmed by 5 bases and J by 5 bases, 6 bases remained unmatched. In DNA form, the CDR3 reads TGTGCCAGCAGCCAGGGACAGGGGGCGCGGACTGAAGCTTTCTTT. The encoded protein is CASSQGQGARTEAFF.

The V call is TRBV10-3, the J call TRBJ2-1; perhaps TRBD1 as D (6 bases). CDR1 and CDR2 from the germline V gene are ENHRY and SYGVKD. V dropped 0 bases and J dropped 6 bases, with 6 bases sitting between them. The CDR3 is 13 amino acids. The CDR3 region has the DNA TGTGCCATCAGTGAGTCGACAGGCAATGAGCAGTTCTTC. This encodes CAISESTGNEQFF.

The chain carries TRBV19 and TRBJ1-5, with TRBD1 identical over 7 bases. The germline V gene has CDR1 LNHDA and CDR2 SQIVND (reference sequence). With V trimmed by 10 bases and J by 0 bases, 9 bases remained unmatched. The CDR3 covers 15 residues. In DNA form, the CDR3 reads TGTGCCACCGACAGGGCTCCTTATAGCAATCAGCCCCAGCATTTT. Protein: CATDRAPYSNQPQHF. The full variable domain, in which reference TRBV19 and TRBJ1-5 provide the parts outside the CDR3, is DGGITQSPKYLFRKEGQNVTLSCEQNLNHDAMYWYRQDPGQGLRLIYYSQIVNDFQKGDIAEGYSVSREKKESFPLTVTSAQKNPTAFYLCATDRAPYSNQPQHFGDGTRLSIL.

The CDR3 loop is CASSTGSYEQYF. Written as DNA, the CDR3 is TGTGCCAGCAGCACGGGCTCCTACGAGCAGTACTTC. The V gene is TRBV16, the J gene TRBJ2-7; D gene unclear. V was clipped by 5 bases and J by 0 bases, with 5 bases between them. The CDR3 runs to 12 residues. CDR1 KGHSY and CDR2 FQNENV come from the germline V gene.

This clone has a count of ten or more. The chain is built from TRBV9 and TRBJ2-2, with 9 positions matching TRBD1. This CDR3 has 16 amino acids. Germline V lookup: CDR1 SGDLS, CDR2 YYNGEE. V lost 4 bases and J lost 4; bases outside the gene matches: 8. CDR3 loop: CASSTTGGAGTGELFF. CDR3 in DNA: TGTGCCAGCAGCACCACAGGGGGCGCGGGCACCGGGGAGCTGTTTTTT.

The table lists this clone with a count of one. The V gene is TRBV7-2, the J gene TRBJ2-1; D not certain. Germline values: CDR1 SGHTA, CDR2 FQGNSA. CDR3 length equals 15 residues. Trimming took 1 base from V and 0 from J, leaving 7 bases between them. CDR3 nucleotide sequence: TGTGCCAGCAGCTTAGGGATCTACTCCTACAATGAGCAGTTCTTC. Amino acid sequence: CASSLGIYSYNEQFF.

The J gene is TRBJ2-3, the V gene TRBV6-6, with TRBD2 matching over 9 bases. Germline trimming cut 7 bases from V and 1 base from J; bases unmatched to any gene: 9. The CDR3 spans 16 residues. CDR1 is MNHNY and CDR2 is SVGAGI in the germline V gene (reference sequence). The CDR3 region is CASTRGEREGTDTQYF. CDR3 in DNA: TGTGCCAGCACCCGAGGAGAGCGGGAGGGCACAGATACGCAGTATTTT.

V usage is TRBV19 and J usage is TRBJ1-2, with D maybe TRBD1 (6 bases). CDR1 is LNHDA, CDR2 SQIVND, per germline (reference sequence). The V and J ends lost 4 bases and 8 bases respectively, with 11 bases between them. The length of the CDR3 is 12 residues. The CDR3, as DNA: TGTGCCAGTAGTACCCCCAGGGGAGGCTACACCTTC. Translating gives CASSTPRGGYTF.

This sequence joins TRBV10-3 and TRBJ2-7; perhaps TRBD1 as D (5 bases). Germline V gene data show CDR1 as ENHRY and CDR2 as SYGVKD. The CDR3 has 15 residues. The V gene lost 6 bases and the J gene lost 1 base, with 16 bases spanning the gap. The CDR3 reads CAISGRVVGSYEQYF. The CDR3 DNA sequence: TGTGCCATCAGCGGCAGGGTCGTGGGGTCCTACGAGCAGTACTTC.

The CDR3: CASSVGSLGGTGELFF. In nucleotides, the CDR3 is TGTGCCAGCAGCGTAGGGTCCCTTGGTGGCACCGGGGAGCTGTTTTTT. The V call is TRBV9, the J call TRBJ2-2; D remains unclear. This CDR3 region has 16 residues. With 0 bases removed from V and 4 bases from J, the gap between germline ends came to 13 bases. Germline CDR1 is SGDLS and CDR2 is YYNGEE. Together with reference TRBV9 and TRBJ2-2, the CDR3 gives the full variable domain: DSGVTQTPKHLITATGQRVTLRCSPRSGDLSVYWYQQSLDQGLQFLIQYYNGEERAKGNILERFSAQQFPDLHSELNLSSLELGDSALYFCASSVGSLGGTGELFFGEGSRLTVL.

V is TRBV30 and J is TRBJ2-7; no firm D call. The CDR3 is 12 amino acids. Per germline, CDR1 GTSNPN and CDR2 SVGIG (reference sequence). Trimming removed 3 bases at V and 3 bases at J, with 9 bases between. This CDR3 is CAWSDFGYEQYF. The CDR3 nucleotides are TGTGCCTGGAGCGACTTTGGCTACGAGCAGTACTTC.

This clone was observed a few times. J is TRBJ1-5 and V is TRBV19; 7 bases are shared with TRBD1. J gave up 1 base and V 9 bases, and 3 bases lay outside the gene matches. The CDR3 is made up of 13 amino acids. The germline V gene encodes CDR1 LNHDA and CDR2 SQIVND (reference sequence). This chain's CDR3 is CASMDRSNQPQHF. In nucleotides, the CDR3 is TGTGCCAGCATGGACAGGAGCAATCAGCCCCAGCATTTT.